This passage covers 20 T cell receptor beta chains from one sample sequenced in a study of blood T cell repertoires in COVID-19. Libraries were prepared by immunoSEQ multiplex PCR; TCRdb keeps only in-frame clonotypes and omits some of them. The profile covers hundreds of thousands of clones, with 80% to 90% appearing a single time and about 1.9% taken by the ten largest. The sequencing input was PBMCs or T cells enriched from blood (not recorded which). Receptors originate from a middle-aged man in a cohort exposed to, infected with or recovered from COVID-19 (not recorded which).

The chain combines TRBV2 with TRBJ1-6; D uncertain. The germline V and J ends were trimmed by 9 bases and 14 bases, with 14 bases remaining between them. This CDR3 contains 11 residues. Germline values: CDR1 SNHLY, CDR2 FYNNEI. CDR3 amino acids: CASWGEASLHF. In DNA form, the CDR3 reads TGTGCCAGTTGGGGAGAGGCTTCCCTCCACTTT.

The chain combines TRBV30 with TRBJ1-1, with 12 bases lining up with TRBD1. The J segment lost 5 bases and the V segment lost 4 bases, leaving 5 bases of the junction unmatched. CDR3 length: 14 amino acids. Germline V gene data show CDR1 as GTSNPN and CDR2 as SVGIG (reference sequence). CDR3 loop: CAWIEGQGATEAFF. CDR3 DNA sequence: TGTGCCTGGATTGAGGGACAGGGGGCTACTGAAGCTTTCTTT.

The V gene is TRBV5-1, the J gene TRBJ2-5; TRBD2 is a possible D gene (5 bases). The germline V and J ends were trimmed by 0 bases and 2 bases, with 11 bases remaining between them. The CDR3 consists of 15 residues. In germline, CDR1 is SGHRS, CDR2 YFSETQ. The CDR3 DNA reads as TGCGCCAGCAGCTTGGTTTTAGCGAGGCAAGAGACCCAGTACTTC. It translates to CASSLVLARQETQYF.

The chain has TRBV6-1 and TRBJ2-7; D possibly corresponds to TRBD2 (5 bases). The V end was cut by 2 bases, the J end by 0 bases, with 5 bases between. The germline V gene encodes CDR1 MNHNS and CDR2 SASEGT. CDR3 length: 13 residues. The CDR3 DNA is TGTGCCAGCAGTGAACGGGACTCCTACGAGCAGTACTTC. Translated: CASSERDSYEQYF.

The gene calls are TRBV11-2 and TRBJ2-1; TRBD2 agrees at 7 bases. V was pared by 5 bases and J by 2 bases, with 9 bases of the junction left unmatched. Germline-derived CDR1 and CDR2 are SGHAT and FQNNGV. The CDR3 loop spans 16 amino acids. CDR3 sequence: CASSQERDPTYNEQFF. As DNA, the CDR3 is TGTGCCAGCAGCCAGGAGCGGGACCCTACCTACAATGAGCAGTTCTTC.

The V call is TRBV9, the J call TRBJ2-1, with TRBD2 identical over 7 bases. The CDR3 totals 15 residues. Germline V CDR1 and CDR2: SGDLS, YYNGEE. V was clipped by 4 bases and J by 2 bases; unmatched bases: 6. The CDR3 DNA reads TGTGCCAGCAGCCCTGGGGGGGTAACCTACAATGAGCAGTTCTTC. Translation: CASSPGGVTYNEQFF.

The CDR3 DNA sequence: TGCAGTGCTAGTCCTAAGACATGGACAGATACGCAGTATTTT. Amino acids: CSASPKTWTDTQYF. This rearrangement joins TRBV20-1 to TRBJ2-3; the D is unclear. CDR1 and CDR2 from the germline V gene are DFQATT and SNEGSKA (reference sequence). V dropped 3 bases and J dropped 3 bases, with 13 bases sitting between them. The CDR3 covers 14 residues.

The chain joins TRBV27 to TRBJ2-7, with 10 positions matching TRBD2. Germline values: CDR1 MNHEY, CDR2 SMNVEV (reference sequence). The CDR3 contains 16 residues. Germline trimming cut 4 bases from V and 3 bases from J; bases unmatched to any gene: 9. The CDR3: CASSSAGTSAFYEQYF. In DNA, the CDR3 is TGTGCCAGCAGTTCCGCCGGGACTAGCGCGTTCTACGAGCAGTACTTC.

The rearrangement joins TRBV27 to TRBJ2-1; D might be TRBD2 (6 bases). CDR3 length equals 12 residues. The germline V and J ends were trimmed by 4 bases and 12 bases, with 13 bases remaining between them. Germline lookup yields CDR1 MNHEY and CDR2 SMNVEV (reference sequence). CDR3 DNA: TGTGCCAGCAGTTCCCCGGGAGTTCGGCAGTTCTTC. Translated: CASSSPGVRQFF.

The chain carries TRBV7-8 and TRBJ2-5; D is unclear. Germline lookup yields CDR1 SGHVS and CDR2 FQNEAQ. This CDR3 contains 14 residues. V was cut by 1 base and J by 2 bases, with 8 bases left in between. CDR3 nucleotide sequence: TGTGCCAGCAGCTTAGGAACTAATCAAGAGACCCAGTACTTC. Translation gives CASSLGTNQETQYF.

The chain carries TRBV11-2 and TRBJ1-4, with TRBD1 as a possible D gene (5 bases). V was shortened by 4 bases and J by 2 bases, with 14 bases between the two germline ends. The CDR3 has 16 residues. CDR1 and CDR2 (germline): SGHAT, FQNNGV. In nucleotides, the CDR3 is TGTGCCAGCAGCTCCCGCAGGGCCCGCACTAATGAAAAACTGTTTTTT. It specifies CASSSRRARTNEKLFF.

The V gene is TRBV10-3, the J gene TRBJ2-2; D is unclear. Per the germline V gene, CDR1 is ENHRY and CDR2 is SYGVKD. Trimming removed 4 bases at V and 0 bases at J, with 3 bases between. This CDR3 region has 13 residues. CDR3 region: CAISGANTGELFF. DNA of the CDR3: TGTGCCATCAGTGGAGCGAACACCGGGGAGCTGTTTTTT.

The chain links TRBV6-5 to TRBJ2-1; D may be TRBD2 (5 bases). CDR1 is MNHEY and CDR2 is SVGAGI in the germline V gene. CDR3 length equals 15 residues. V was trimmed by 7 bases and J by 0 bases, leaving 13 bases between them. The CDR3 sequence is CASKLSGSSYNEQFF. The CDR3 bases are TGTGCCAGCAAACTGAGCGGAAGCTCCTACAATGAGCAGTTCTTC.

This clone was picked up a small number of times. The DNA for the CDR3 is TGTGCCATCAGAGAGGGGGGGCAGGGGGAATACGAGCAGTACTTC. The encoded protein is CAIREGGQGEYEQYF. The genes are TRBV10-3 and TRBJ2-7; the D gene could be TRBD1 or TRBD2 (7 bases each). The germline V gene has CDR1 ENHRY and CDR2 SYGVKD. V was clipped by 6 bases and J by 4 bases, with 19 bases between them. The CDR3 spans 15 residues.

The table lists this clone with a count of one. This chain connects TRBV20-1 to TRBJ1-3, with 10 nucleotides matching TRBD1. The trim removed 3 bases at V and 2 bases at J, leaving 4 bases unmatched. This CDR3 has 15 residues. CDR1 is DFQATT, CDR2 SNEGSKA, per germline (reference sequence). Written as DNA, the CDR3 is TGCAGTGCTAGTGGACAGGGGGTCCCTGGAAACACCATATATTTT. Translated: CSASGQGVPGNTIYF.

The chain uses TRBV9 and TRBJ2-2; possibly TRBD2 for D (5 bases). V was shortened by 0 bases and J by 6 bases, with 9 bases between the two germline ends. The CDR3 covers 14 residues. Germline CDR1 and CDR2: SGDLS and YYNGEE. In DNA, the CDR3 is TGTGCCAGCAGCGTAGTCGGGAAGTCCGGGGAGCTGTTTTTT. It encodes CASSVVGKSGELFF.

This sequence joins TRBV3-1 (or the pseudogene TRBV3-2) and TRBJ1-6; a weak D match, TRBD1 (5 bases). The CDR3 totals 13 residues. Germline loops: CDR1 LGHDT, CDR2 YNNKEL (reference sequence). The V and J ends lost 0 bases and 8 bases respectively, with 5 bases between them. Here the CDR3 reads CASSQDRDSPLHF. The CDR3 DNA sequence: TGTGCCAGCAGCCAAGACAGGGATTCACCCCTCCACTTT.

For this clone: Additional DNA sequences in this sample encode the identical CDR3. The chain is built from TRBV9 and TRBJ2-7; 7 bases map to TRBD2. Trimming cost V 4 bases and J 4 bases; bases outside gene matches: 11. The CDR3 has 15 residues. The germline V gene encodes CDR1 SGDLS and CDR2 YYNGEE. The CDR3 region has the DNA TGTGCCAGCAGCCAAACTAGCGTCAGCACTTACGAGCAGTACTTC. This codes for CASSQTSVSTYEQYF.

The V and J genes are TRBV3-1 (or the pseudogene TRBV3-2) and TRBJ2-3, with 11 bases identical to TRBD2. J was trimmed by 0 bases and V by 2 bases; bases with no gene match: 1. This CDR3 is 16 amino acids long. In germline, CDR1 is LGHDT, CDR2 YNNKEL (reference sequence). CDR3 residues: CASSQRTSGSTDTQYF. For the CDR3, the DNA is TGTGCCAGCAGCCAACGGACTAGCGGGAGCACAGATACGCAGTATTTT.

With respect to this clone: The junction departs from germline at one end; a sequencing error may be responsible. V and J are TRBV14 and TRBJ2-1; tentatively, D is TRBD2 (6 bases). The germline V gene has CDR1 SGHDN and CDR2 FVKESK. The CDR3 extends over 12 amino acids. This chain's CDR3 is CASSPRGGAWVF. CDR3 DNA: TGTGCCAGCAGCCCGCGGGGTGGGGCTTGGGTCTTC.